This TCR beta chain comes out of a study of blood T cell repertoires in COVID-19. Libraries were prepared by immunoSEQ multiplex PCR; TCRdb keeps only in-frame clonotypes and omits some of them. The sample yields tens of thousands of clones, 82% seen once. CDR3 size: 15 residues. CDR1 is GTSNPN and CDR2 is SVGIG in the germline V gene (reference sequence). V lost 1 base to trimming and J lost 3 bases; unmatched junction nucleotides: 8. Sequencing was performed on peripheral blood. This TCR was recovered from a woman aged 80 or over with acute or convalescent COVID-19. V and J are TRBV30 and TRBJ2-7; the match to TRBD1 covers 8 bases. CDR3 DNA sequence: TGTGCCTGGAGTGCCCCCCGGACAGGGAACTACGAGCAGTACTTC. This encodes CAWSAPRTGNYEQYF.